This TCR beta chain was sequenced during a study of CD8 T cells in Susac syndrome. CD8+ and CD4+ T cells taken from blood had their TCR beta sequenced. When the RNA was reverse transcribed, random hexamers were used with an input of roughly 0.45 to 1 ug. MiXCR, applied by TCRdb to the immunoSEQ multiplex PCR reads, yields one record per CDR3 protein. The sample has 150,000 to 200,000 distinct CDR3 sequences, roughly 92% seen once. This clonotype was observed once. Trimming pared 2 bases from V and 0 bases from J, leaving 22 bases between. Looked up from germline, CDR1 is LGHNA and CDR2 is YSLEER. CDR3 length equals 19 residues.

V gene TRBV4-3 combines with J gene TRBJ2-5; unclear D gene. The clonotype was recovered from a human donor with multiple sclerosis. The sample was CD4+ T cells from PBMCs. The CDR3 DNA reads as TGCGCCAGCAGCCAATGGTTTGGTGTTGGGTCCGCGGACCAAGAGACCCAGTACTTC. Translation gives CASSQWFGVGSADQETQYF.